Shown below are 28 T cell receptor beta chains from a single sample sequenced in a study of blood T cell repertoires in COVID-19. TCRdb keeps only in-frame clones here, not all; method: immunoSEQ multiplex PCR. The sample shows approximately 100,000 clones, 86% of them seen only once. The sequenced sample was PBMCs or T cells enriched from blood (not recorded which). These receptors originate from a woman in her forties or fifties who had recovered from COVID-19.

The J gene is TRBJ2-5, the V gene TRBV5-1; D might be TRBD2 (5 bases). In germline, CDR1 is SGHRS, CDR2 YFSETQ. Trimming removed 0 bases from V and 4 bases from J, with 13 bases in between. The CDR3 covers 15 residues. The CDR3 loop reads CASSLAPASRETQYF. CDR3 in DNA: TGCGCCAGCAGCTTGGCCCCGGCTAGCAGAGAGACCCAGTACTTC.

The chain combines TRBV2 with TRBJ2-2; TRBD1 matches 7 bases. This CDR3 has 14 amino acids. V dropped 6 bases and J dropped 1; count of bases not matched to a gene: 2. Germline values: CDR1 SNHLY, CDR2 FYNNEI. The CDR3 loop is CASRQGVNTGELFF. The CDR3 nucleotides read TGTGCCAGCAGGCAGGGGGTGAACACCGGGGAGCTGTTTTTT.

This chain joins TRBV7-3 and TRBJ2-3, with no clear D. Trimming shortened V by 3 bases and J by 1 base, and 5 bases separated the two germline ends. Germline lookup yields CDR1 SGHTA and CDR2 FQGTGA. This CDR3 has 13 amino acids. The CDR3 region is CASSFQGTDTQYF. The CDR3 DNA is TGTGCCAGCAGCTTTCAGGGCACAGATACGCAGTATTTT.

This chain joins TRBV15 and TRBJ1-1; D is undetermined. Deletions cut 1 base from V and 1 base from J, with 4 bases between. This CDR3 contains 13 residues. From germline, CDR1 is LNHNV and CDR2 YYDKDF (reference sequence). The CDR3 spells CATSRGANTEAFF. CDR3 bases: TGTGCCACCAGCAGAGGAGCGAACACTGAAGCTTTCTTT.

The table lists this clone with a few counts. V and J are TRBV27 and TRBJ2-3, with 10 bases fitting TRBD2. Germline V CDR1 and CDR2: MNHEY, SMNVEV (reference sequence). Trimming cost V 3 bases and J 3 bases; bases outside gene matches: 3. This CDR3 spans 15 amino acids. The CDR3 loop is CASSFSSGSTDTQYF. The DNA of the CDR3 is TGTGCCAGCAGTTTTTCTAGCGGGAGTACAGATACGCAGTATTTT.

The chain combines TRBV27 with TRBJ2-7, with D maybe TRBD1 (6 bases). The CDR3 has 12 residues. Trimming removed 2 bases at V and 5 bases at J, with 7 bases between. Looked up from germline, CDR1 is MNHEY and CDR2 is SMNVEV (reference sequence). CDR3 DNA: TGTGCCAGCAGTTTAGGGGGCGACGAGCAGTACTTC. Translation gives CASSLGGDEQYF.

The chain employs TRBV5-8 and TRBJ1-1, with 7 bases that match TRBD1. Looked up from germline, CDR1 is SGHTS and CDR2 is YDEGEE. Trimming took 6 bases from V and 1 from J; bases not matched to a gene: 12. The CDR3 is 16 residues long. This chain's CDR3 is CASTRSTGAANTEAFF. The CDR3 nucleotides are TGTGCCAGCACCAGATCCACAGGGGCGGCGAACACTGAAGCTTTCTTT.

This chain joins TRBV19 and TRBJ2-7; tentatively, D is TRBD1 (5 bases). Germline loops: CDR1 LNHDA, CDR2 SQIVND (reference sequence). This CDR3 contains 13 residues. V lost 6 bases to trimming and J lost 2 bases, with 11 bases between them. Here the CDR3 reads CASSPGPPYEQYF. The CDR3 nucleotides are TGTGCCAGTAGCCCAGGGCCTCCCTACGAGCAGTACTTC.

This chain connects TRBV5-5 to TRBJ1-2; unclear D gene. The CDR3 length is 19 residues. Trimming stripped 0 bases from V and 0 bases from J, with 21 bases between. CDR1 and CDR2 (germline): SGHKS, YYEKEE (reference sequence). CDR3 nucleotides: TGTGCCAGCAGCTTGGGCCTCCCACATGAGGCGGCTACTAACTATGGCTACACCTTC. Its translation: CASSLGLPHEAATNYGYTF.

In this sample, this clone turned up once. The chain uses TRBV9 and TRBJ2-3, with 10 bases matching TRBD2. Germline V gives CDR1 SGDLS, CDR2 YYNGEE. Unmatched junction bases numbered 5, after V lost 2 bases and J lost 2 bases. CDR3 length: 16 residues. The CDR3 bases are TGTGCCAGCAGCGTCTCTAGCGGGGGCCACACAGATACGCAGTATTTT. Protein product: CASSVSSGGHTDTQYF.

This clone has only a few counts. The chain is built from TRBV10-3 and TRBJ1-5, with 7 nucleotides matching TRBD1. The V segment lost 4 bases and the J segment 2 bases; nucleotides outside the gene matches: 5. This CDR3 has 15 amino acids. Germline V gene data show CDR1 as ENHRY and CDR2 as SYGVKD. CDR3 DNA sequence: TGTGCCATCAGTGCCTCTACAGGGGGCAATCAGCCCCAGCATTTT. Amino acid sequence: CAISASTGGNQPQHF.

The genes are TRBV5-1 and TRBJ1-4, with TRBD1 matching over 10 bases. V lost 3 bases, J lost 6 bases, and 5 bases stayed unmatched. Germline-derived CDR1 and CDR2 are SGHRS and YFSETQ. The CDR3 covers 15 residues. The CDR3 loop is CASSWGQGKDEKLFF. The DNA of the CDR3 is TGCGCCAGCAGCTGGGGACAGGGGAAAGATGAAAAACTGTTTTTT.

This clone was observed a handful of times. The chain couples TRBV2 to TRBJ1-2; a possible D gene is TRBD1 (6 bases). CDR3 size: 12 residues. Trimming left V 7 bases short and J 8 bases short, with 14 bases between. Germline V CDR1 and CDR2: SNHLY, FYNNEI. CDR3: CASNNRVQGYTF. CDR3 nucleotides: TGTGCCAGCAATAACAGGGTTCAAGGCTACACCTTC.

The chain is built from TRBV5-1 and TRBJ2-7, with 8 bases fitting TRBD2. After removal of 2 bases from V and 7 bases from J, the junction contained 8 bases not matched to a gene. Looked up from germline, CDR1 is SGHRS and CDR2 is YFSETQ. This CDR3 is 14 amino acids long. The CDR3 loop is CASSFDGGAGEQYF. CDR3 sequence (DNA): TGCGCCAGCAGCTTTGACGGGGGGGCCGGTGAGCAGTACTTC. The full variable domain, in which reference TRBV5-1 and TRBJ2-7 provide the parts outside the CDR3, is KAGVTQTPRYLIKTRGQQVTLSCSPISGHRSVSWYQQTPGQGLQFLFEYFSETQRNKGNFPGRFSGRQFSNSRSEMNVSTLELGDSALYLCASSFDGGAGEQYFGPGTRLTVT.

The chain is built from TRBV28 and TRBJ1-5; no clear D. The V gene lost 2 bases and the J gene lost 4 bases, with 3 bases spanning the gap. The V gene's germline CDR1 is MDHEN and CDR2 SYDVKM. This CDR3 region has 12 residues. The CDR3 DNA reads TGTGCCAGCAGTTTAGAGAATCAGCCCCAGCATTTT. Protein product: CASSLENQPQHF.

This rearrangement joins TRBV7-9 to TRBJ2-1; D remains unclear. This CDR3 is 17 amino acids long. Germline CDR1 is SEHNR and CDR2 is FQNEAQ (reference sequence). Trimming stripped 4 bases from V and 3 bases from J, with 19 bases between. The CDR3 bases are TGTGCCAGCAGCTCCGCCCCCTTGGCAGTAAACTACAATGAGCAGTTCTTC. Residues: CASSSAPLAVNYNEQFF.

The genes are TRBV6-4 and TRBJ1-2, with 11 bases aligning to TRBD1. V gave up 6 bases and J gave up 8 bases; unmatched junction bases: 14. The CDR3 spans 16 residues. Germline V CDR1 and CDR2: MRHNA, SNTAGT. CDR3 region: CASSLEAGTGGSGYTF. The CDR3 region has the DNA TGTGCCAGCAGCCTAGAGGCCGGGACAGGGGGTTCCGGCTACACCTTC.

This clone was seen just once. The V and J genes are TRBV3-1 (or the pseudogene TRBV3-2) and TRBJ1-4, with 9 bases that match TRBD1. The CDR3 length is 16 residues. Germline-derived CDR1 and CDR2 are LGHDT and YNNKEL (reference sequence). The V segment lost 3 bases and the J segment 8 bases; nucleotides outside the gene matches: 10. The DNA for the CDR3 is TGTGCCAGCAGCCAGCAAACAGGGGGCGCAGGCGAAAAACTGTTTTTT. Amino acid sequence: CASSQQTGGAGEKLFF.

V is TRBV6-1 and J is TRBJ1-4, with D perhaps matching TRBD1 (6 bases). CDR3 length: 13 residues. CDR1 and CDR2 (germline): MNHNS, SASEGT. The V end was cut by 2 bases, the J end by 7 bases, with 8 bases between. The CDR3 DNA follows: TGTGCCAGCAGTGAACTAGGGGGTGAAAAACTGTTTTTT. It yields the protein CASSELGGEKLFF.

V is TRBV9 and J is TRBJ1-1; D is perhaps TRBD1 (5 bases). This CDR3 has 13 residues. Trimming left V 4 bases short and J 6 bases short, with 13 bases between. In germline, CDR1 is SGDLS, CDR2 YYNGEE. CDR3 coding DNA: TGTGCCAGCAGCCCCCGGGGGGTACCTGAAGCTTTCTTT. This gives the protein CASSPRGVPEAFF.

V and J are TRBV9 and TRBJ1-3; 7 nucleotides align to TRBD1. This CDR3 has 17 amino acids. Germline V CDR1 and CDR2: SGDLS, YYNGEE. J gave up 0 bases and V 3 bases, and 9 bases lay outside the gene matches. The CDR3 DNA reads TGTGCCAGCAGCGAGACCGACAGGGCCCTCTCTGGAAACACCATATATTTT. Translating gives CASSETDRALSGNTIYF.

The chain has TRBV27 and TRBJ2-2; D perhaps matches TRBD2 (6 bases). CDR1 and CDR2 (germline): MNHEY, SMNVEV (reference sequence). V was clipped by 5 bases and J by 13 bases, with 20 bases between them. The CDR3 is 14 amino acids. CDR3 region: CASSPGTSPGSLFF. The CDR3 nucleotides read TGTGCCAGCAGTCCAGGGACTTCACCGGGTTCGCTGTTTTTT.

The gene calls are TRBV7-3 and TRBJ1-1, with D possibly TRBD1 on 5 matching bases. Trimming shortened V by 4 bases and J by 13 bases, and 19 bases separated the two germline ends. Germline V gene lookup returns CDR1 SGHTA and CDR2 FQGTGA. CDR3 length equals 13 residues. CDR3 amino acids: CASSSSGGGSFFF. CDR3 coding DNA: TGTGCCAGCAGCTCCAGCGGCGGGGGAAGTTTTTTCTTT.

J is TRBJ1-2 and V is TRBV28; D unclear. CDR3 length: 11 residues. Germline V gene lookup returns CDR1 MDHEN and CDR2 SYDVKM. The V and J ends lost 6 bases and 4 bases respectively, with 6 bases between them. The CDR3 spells CASRAPYGYTF. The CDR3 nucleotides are TGTGCCAGCAGGGCCCCCTATGGCTACACCTTC.

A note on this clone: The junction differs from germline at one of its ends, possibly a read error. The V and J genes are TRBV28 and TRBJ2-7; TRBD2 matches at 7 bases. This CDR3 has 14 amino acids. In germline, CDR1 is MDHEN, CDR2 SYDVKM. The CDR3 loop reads CASSYEGGRKGGIF. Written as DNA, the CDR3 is TGTGCCAGCAGTTACGAGGGAGGGAGGAAGGGAGGGATCTTC.

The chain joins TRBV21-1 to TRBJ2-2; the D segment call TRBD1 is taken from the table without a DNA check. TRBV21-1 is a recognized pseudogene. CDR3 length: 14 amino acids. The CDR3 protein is CASSNRQNTGELFF. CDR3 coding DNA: TGTGCCAGCAGCAATAGACAGAACACCGGGGAGCTGTTTTTT.

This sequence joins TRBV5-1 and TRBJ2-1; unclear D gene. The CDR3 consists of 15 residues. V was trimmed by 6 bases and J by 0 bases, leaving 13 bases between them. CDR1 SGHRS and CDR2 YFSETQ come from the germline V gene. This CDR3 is CASNLDIVSYNEQFF. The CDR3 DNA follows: TGCGCCAGCAACCTTGACATAGTCTCCTACAATGAGCAGTTCTTC.

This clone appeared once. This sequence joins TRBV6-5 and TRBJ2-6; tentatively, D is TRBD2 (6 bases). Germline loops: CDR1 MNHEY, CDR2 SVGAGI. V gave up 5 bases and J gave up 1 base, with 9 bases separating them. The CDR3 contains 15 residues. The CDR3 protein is CASSLGGSGANVLTF. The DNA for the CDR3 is TGTGCCAGCAGTCTCGGGGGATCTGGGGCCAACGTCCTGACTTTC.